The rows below give T cell receptor beta chains drawn from one sample of a study of blood T cell repertoires in COVID-19. Clones were read by immunoSEQ multiplex PCR, and TCRdb kept only the in-frame ones, dropping some. The table includes just under 90,000 clones, around 89% detected once. Sequenced input: peripheral blood. The receptors come from a man in his fifties or sixties with acute or convalescent COVID-19. Each CDR3 is given with its conserved first and last residue. The D gene is left open where the match is weak. The size field is filled for only some rows; it gives once, few, many or a size class.

CDR3 DNA | CDR3 protein | J gene | V gene | CDR3 length | D gene | clone size
TGTGCCAGCTCACCACCGGGGGGTGAAAAACTGTTTTTT | CASSPPGGEKLFF | TRBJ1-4 | TRBV18 | 13 | - | -
TGCGCCAGCAGCTTGGCAGGACAGGGAGGAAACGAGCAGTACTTC | CASSLAGQGGNEQYF | TRBJ2-7 | TRBV5-1 | 15 | TRBD1 | -
TGTGCCAGCAGCTTTCTAATGAACACTGAAGCTTTCTTT | CASSFLMNTEAFF | TRBJ1-1 | TRBV13 | 13 | - | -
TGCGCCAGCAGCTTGGATGGCAAAATAATCGAGCCCCAGCATTTT | CASSLDGKIIEPQHF | TRBJ1-5 | TRBV5-1 | 15 | - | -
TGTGCCAGTAAGGGGACAGGGGTGTTTTATGGCTACACCTTC | CASKGTGVFYGYTF | TRBJ1-2 | TRBV19 | 14 | TRBD1 | -
TGCGCCAGCAGCTTTACTAGCGGAGTCGGGGAGCAGTACTTC | CASSFTSGVGEQYF | TRBJ2-7 | TRBV5-1 | 14 | TRBD2 | -
TGTGCCAGCAGTAACGACAGGGTATTCACAGATACGCAGTATTTT | CASSNDRVFTDTQYF | TRBJ2-3 | TRBV6-5 | 15 | TRBD1 | -
TGTGCCAGCAGCTTAGACCGGACAGTACAAGAGACCCAGTACTTC | CASSLDRTVQETQYF | TRBJ2-5 | TRBV7-9 | 15 | - | -
TGTGCCAGCAGACCGGGACAAAACACTGAAGCTTTCTTT | CASRPGQNTEAFF | TRBJ1-1 | TRBV6-6 | 13 | - | few
TGTGCCTGGAACACAGGGATAACTAATGAAAAACTGTTTTTT | CAWNTGITNEKLFF | TRBJ1-4 | TRBV30 | 14 | - | -
TGTGCCAGCAGTTCTTCACAGGGGGTTGGTGGCTACACCTTC | CASSSSQGVGGYTF | TRBJ1-2 | TRBV27 | 14 | TRBD1 | -
TGTGCCAGCAAAGACTACTACAATGAGCAGTTCTTC | CASKDYYNEQFF | TRBJ2-1 | TRBV27 | 12 | - | -
TGTGCCAGCAGTGAGGTGGGGGCTAGCACAGATACGCAGTATTTT | CASSEVGASTDTQYF | TRBJ2-3 | TRBV6-1 | 15 | - | once
TGTGCTAGTGATGACAGGGCTACTAATTCACCCCTCCACTTT | CASDDRATNSPLHF | TRBJ1-6 | TRBV12-5 | 14 | TRBD1 | -
TGTGCCAGCAGCCCCGGACTAGCGGGGGCTTACGATGAGCAGTTCTTC | CASSPGLAGAYDEQFF | TRBJ2-1 | TRBV5-4 | 16 | TRBD2 | -
TGTGCTAGTGGTTCAGGACTAGCGGACACCACAGATACGCAGTATTTT | CASGSGLADTTDTQYF | TRBJ2-3 | TRBV12-5 | 16 | TRBD2 | -
TGCGCCAGCAGCTTGGCGGCAGGGGTGGGCTATGGCTACACCTTC | CASSLAAGVGYGYTF | TRBJ1-2 | TRBV5-1 | 15 | - | -
TGTGCCAGTAGTCCCGGGACTAGCGTAGATACGCAGTATTTT | CASSPGTSVDTQYF | TRBJ2-3 | TRBV19 | 14 | TRBD2 | -
TGTGCCAGCAGCTTGCCAGGGATTAATGAAAAACTGTTTTTT | CASSLPGINEKLFF | TRBJ1-4 | TRBV5-6 | 14 | - | -
TGTGCCAGCAGCCTACACCAAGAGACCCAGTACTTC | CASSLHQETQYF | TRBJ2-5 | TRBV11-2 | 12 | - | -
TGCGCCAGCAGCTTGGCGGGGCCAGGGGGGGAGACCCAGTACTTC | CASSLAGPGGETQYF | TRBJ2-5 | TRBV5-1 | 15 | - | -
TGCGCCAGCAGCTCCGCCGGACAGCAGGGTGAAGCTTTCTTT | CASSSAGQQGEAFF | TRBJ1-1 | TRBV5-1 | 14 | - | -
TGTGCCACCCAATGGGGGACAGCAAGCAATGAGCAGTTCTTC | CATQWGTASNEQFF | TRBJ2-1 | TRBV19 | 14 | TRBD1 | -
TGTGCCAGCAGCCATCTAAGAGGCCGAGAGACCCAGTACTTC | CASSHLRGRETQYF | TRBJ2-5 | TRBV3-1/TRBV3-2 | 14 | - | -
TGTGCCAGCAGCTTAACAGCGGGGGGGAGCACAGATACGCAGTATTTT | CASSLTAGGSTDTQYF | TRBJ2-3 | TRBV5-4 | 16 | TRBD2 | -
TGTGCCAGCAGCTTAGATGGGACAGGGTGGGGGGAGCTGTTTTTT | CASSLDGTGWGELFF | TRBJ2-2 | TRBV11-2 | 15 | TRBD1 | -
TGCGCCAGCAGTCAAGCACAGGGTGTGGAGACCCAGTACTTC | CASSQAQGVETQYF | TRBJ2-5 | TRBV23-1 | 14 | - | -
TGTGCCAGCAGCTTAGCGGCAGGGAGGGACACTGAAGCTTTCTTT | CASSLAAGRDTEAFF | TRBJ1-1 | TRBV11-2 | 15 | - | once
TGTGCCAGCAGGCCATACGGACTAGCGGGGGCCTACGAGCAGTACTTC | CASRPYGLAGAYEQYF | TRBJ2-7 | TRBV5-6 | 16 | TRBD2 | -
TGTGCCAGTAGTATGAGCGGTCCTCCCCATGAGCAGTTCTTC | CASSMSGPPHEQFF | TRBJ2-1 | TRBV19 | 14 | - | -
TGTGCCAGCAGCTTTGTCCAGTTACCCTACGAGCAGTACTTC | CASSFVQLPYEQYF | TRBJ2-7 | TRBV12-1 | 14 | - | once
TGTGCCAGCAGCTTAGGGACTAGCGGGAGAACCTACAATGAGCAGTTCTTC | CASSLGTSGRTYNEQFF | TRBJ2-1 | TRBV7-9 | 17 | TRBD2 | -
TGTGCCAGCATAACTGGGGCCAACGTCCTGACTTTC | CASITGANVLTF | TRBJ2-6 | TRBV30 | 12 | - | -
TGCGCCAGCAGCTTCGGACAGGGTTCCAATGAGCAGTTCTTC | CASSFGQGSNEQFF | TRBJ2-1 | TRBV5-1 | 14 | TRBD1 | -
TGCGCCAGCAGCTCGGTCGGCAGGGGGCGAAATTCACCCCTCCACTTT | CASSSVGRGRNSPLHF | TRBJ1-6 | TRBV5-1 | 16 | TRBD1 | -
TGTGCCAGCAGTGCTGGACAGTACACTGAAGCTTTCTTT | CASSAGQYTEAFF | TRBJ1-1 | TRBV12-3/TRBV12-4 | 13 | - | once
TGCAGCGTTGGGGACAGGGCGGATTCACCCCTCCACTTT | CSVGDRADSPLHF | TRBJ1-6 | TRBV29-1 | 13 | TRBD1 | -
TGCGCCAGCAGCTCCAGGGGTGATGAGCAGTTCTTC | CASSSRGDEQFF | TRBJ2-1 | TRBV5-1 | 12 | - | few
TGTGCCAGCAGCCGGCCTGGGTTTAGCCACGAGCAGTACTTC | CASSRPGFSHEQYF | TRBJ2-7 | TRBV3-1/TRBV3-2 | 14 | - | -
TGTGCCAGCTCTGACAGGGGGCGAGGGAACACTGAAGCTTTCTTT | CASSDRGRGNTEAFF | TRBJ1-1 | TRBV18 | 15 | TRBD1 | -
TGTGCCAGCAGCTACCTAGCGGGGGATACCTACGAGCAGTACTTC | CASSYLAGDTYEQYF | TRBJ2-7 | TRBV27 | 15 | TRBD2 | -
TGTGCCAGCAGCTTGGGACTGTACAATGAGCAGTTCTTC | CASSLGLYNEQFF | TRBJ2-1 | TRBV7-9 | 13 | - | -
TGTGCCAGCAGTGACCCTGGACAGCAGGGGCAGTTCTTC | CASSDPGQQGQFF | TRBJ2-1 | TRBV6-4 | 13 | - | -
TGCGCCAGCAGCCGGACACGGAACACTGAAGCTTTCTTT | CASSRTRNTEAFF | TRBJ1-1 | TRBV10-1 | 13 | - | -
TGTGCCAGCCGGGAGTCCGGGAGGCAGTACTTC | CASRESGRQYF | TRBJ2-7 | TRBV19 | 11 | - | -
TGTGCCAGCAGCTTGGGCGTTTCCTATAATTCACCCCTCCACTTT | CASSLGVSYNSPLHF | TRBJ1-6 | TRBV5-6 | 15 | - | once
TGTGCCAGCAGTGAAGAGACACTGAACACTGAAGCTTTCTTT | CASSEETLNTEAFF | TRBJ1-1 | TRBV6-1 | 14 | - | -